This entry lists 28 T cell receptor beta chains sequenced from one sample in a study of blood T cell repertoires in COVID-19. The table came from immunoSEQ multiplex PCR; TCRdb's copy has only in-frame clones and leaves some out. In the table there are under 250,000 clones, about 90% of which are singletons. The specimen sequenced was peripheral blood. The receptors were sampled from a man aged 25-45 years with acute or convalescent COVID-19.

CDR3 in DNA: TGTGCCAGCAGCTTGGTAAGGGGAGGTGAAGCTTTCTTT. Translation gives CASSLVRGGEAFF. This chain uses TRBV7-3 with TRBJ1-1; possible D gene TRBD1, 5 bases. The CDR3 sequence is 13 residues long. CDR1 is SGHTA, CDR2 FQGTGA, per germline. Deletions cut 3 bases from V and 7 bases from J, with 12 bases between.

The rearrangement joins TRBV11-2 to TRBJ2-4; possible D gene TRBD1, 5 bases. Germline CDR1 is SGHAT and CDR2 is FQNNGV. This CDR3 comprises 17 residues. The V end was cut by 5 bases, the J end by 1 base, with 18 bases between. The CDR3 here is CASSLVPRSGAKNIQYF. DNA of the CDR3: TGTGCCAGCAGCCTAGTCCCGCGCTCAGGGGCCAAAAACATTCAGTACTTC.

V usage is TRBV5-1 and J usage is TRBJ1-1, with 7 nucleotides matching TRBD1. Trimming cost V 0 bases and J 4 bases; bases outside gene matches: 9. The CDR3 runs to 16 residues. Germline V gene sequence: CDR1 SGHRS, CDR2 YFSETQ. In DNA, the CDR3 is TGCGCCAGCAGCTTGGCCGGTTCCCAGGGGGGCACTGAAGCTTTCTTT. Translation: CASSLAGSQGGTEAFF.

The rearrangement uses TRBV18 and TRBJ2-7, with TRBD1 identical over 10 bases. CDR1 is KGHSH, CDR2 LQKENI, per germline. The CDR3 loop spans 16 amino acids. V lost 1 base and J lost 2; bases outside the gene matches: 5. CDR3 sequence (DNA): TGTGCCAGCTCACCACAATCCGGGACAGGGGCCTACGAGCAGTACTTC. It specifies CASSPQSGTGAYEQYF.

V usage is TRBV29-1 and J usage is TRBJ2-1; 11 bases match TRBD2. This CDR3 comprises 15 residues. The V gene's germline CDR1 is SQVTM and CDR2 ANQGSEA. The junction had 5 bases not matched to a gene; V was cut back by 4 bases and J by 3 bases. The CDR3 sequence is CSVVSGGANYNEQFF. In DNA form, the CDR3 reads TGCAGCGTTGTTAGCGGGGGGGCTAACTACAATGAGCAGTTCTTC.

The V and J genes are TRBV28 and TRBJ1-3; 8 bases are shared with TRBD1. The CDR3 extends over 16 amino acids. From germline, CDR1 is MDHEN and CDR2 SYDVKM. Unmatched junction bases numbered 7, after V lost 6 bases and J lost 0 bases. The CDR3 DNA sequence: TGTGCCAGCAGGTTAAGCAGGGGGCTCTCTGGAAACACCATATATTTT. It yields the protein CASRLSRGLSGNTIYF.

CDR3 DNA: TGCGCCAGCAGCCAAGGTGACATCAAAGAGACCCAGTACTTC. Translated, it gives CASSQGDIKETQYF. V and J are TRBV4-1 and TRBJ2-5; D is uncertain. The CDR3 extends over 14 amino acids. V lost 1 base and J lost 3, with 9 bases in between. CDR1 MGHRA and CDR2 YSYEKL come from the germline V gene.

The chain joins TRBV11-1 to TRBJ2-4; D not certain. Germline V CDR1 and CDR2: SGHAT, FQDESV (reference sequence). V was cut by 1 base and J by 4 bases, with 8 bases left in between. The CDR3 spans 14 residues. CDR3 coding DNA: TGTGCCAGCAGCTTAGACCCGACTAAAAACATTCAGTACTTC. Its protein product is CASSLDPTKNIQYF.

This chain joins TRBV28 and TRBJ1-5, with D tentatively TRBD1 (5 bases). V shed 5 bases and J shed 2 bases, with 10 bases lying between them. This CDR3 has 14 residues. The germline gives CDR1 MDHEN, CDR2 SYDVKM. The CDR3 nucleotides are TGTGCCAGCAGTGTCGACAGCCGCAATCAGCCCCAGCATTTT. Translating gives CASSVDSRNQPQHF.

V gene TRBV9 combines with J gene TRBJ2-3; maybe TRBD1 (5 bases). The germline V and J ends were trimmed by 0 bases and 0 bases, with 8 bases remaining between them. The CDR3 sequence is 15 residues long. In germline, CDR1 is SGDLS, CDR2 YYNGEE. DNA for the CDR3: TGTGCCAGCAGCGTAGATGGGGCTAGCACAGATACGCAGTATTTT. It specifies CASSVDGASTDTQYF.

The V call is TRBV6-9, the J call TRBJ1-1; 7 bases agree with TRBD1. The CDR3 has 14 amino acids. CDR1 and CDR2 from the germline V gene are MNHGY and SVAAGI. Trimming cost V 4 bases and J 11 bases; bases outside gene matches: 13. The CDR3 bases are TGTGCCAGCAGTTCCGGACAGGCCCCACTAGGGGCTTTCTTT. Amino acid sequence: CASSSGQAPLGAFF.

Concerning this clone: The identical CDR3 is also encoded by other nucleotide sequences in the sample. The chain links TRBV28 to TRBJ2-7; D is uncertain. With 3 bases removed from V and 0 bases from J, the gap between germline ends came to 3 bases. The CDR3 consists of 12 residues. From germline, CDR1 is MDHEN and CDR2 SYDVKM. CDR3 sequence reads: CASSFLSYEQYF. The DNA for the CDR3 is TGTGCCAGCAGTTTCCTCTCCTACGAGCAGTACTTC.

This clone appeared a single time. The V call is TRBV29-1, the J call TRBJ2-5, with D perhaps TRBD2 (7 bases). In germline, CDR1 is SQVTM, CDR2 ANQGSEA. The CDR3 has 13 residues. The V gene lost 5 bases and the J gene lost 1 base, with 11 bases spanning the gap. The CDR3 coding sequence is TGCAGCGTTCCCCGGGGGGCCCAAGAGACCCAGTACTTC. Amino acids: CSVPRGAQETQYF.

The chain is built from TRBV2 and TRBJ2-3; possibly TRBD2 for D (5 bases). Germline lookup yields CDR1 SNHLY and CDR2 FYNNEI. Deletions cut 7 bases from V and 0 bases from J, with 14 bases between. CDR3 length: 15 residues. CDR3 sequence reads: CASNPGVTSTDTQYF. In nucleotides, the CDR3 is TGTGCCAGCAACCCCGGGGTGACTAGCACAGATACGCAGTATTTT.

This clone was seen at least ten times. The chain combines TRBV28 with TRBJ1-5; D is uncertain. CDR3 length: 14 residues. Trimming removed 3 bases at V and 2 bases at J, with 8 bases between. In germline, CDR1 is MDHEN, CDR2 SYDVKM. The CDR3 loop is CASSFSSRNQPQHF. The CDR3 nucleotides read TGTGCCAGCAGTTTTAGCAGCCGCAATCAGCCCCAGCATTTT.

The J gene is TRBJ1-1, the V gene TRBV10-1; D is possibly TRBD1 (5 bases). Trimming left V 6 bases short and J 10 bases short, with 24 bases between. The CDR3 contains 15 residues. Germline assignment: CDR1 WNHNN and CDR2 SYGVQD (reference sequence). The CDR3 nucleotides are TGCGCCAGCAGCAAAGGCGGGGGTCCGGAGCGGGCAGCTTTCTTT. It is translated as CASSKGGGPERAAFF.

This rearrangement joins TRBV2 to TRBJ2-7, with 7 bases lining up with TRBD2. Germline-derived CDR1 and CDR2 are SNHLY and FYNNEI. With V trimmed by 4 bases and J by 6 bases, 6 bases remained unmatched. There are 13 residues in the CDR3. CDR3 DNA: TGTGCCAGCAGTGGGCGGGAGTCGGGCGAGCAGTACTTC. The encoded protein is CASSGRESGEQYF. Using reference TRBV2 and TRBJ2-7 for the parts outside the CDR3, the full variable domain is EPEVTQTPSHQVTQMGQEVILRCVPISNHLYFYWYRQILGQKVEFLVSFYNNEISEKSEIFDDQFSVERPDGSNFTLKIRSTKLEDSAMYFCASSGRESGEQYFGPGTRLTVT.

CDR3 loop: CASSLSWGQFGYGYTF. CDR3 nucleotides: TGTGCCAGCAGTTTAAGTTGGGGGCAGTTTGGCTATGGCTACACCTTC. The chain recombines TRBV27 with TRBJ1-2, with D possibly TRBD1 on 6 matching bases. V lost 2 bases and J lost 4, with 17 bases in between. Germline V CDR1 and CDR2: MNHEY, SMNVEV (reference sequence). This CDR3 comprises 16 residues.

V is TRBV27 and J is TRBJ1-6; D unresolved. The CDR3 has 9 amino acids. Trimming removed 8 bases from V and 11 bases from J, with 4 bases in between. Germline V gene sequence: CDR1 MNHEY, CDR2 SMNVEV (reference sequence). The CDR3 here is CASGAPLHF. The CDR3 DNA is TGTGCCAGCGGAGCACCCCTCCACTTT.

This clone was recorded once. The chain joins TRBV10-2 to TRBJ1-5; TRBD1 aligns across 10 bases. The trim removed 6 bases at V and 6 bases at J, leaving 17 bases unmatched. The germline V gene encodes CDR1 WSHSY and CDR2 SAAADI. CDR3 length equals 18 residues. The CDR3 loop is CASRESPGTGEKGQPQHF. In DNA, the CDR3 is TGCGCCAGCAGAGAAAGTCCCGGGACAGGGGAAAAGGGTCAGCCCCAGCATTTT.

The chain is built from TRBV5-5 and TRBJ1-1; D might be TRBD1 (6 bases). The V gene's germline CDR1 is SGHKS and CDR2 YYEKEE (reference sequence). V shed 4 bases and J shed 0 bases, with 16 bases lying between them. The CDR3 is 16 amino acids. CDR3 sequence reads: CASSPSRGHLNTEAFF. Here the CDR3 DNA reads TGTGCCAGCAGCCCTAGTAGGGGACACCTGAACACTGAAGCTTTCTTT.

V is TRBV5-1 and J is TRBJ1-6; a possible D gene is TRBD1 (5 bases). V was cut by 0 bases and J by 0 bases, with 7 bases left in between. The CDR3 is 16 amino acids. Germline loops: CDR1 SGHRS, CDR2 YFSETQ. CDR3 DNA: TGCGCCAGCAGCTTGGTCAGGGACTCCTATAATTCACCCCTCCACTTT. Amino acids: CASSLVRDSYNSPLHF.

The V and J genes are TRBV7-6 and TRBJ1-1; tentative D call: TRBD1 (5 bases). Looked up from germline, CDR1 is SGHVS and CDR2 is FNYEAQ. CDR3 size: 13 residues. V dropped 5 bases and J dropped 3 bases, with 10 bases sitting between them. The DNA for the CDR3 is TGTGCCAGCAGCGGAGCGGGGGACACTGAAGCTTTCTTT. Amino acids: CASSGAGDTEAFF.

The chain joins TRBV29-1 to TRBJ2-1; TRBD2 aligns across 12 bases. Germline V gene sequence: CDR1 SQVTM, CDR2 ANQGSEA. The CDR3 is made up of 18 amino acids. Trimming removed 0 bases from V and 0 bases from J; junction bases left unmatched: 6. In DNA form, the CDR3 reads TGCAGCGTTGAAGACCCCAAGACTAGCGGGAGCTCCTACAATGAGCAGTTCTTC. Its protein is CSVEDPKTSGSSYNEQFF.

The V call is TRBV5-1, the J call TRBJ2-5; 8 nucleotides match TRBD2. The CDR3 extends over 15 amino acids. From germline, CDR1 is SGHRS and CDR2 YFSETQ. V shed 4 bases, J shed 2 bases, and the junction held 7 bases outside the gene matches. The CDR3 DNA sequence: TGCGCCAGCAGCCCGGGGCGGGGGGATCAAGAGACCCAGTACTTC. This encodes CASSPGRGDQETQYF.

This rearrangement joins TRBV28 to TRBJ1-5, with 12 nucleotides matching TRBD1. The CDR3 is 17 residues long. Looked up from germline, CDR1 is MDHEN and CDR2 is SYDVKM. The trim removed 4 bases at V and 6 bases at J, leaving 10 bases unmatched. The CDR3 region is CASSSGTGGISSQPQHF. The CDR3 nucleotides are TGTGCCAGCAGTTCCGGGACAGGGGGCATATCGTCTCAGCCCCAGCATTTT.

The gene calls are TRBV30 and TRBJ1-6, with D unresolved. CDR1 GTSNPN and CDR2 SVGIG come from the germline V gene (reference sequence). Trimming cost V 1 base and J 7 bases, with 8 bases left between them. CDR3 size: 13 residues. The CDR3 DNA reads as TGTGCCTGGAGTGCCCGGAGGAATTCACCCCTCCACTTT. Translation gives CAWSARRNSPLHF.

The CDR3 DNA sequence: TGCAGCGTTGGGGGGGACAGACAGCAGTTCTTC. Protein sequence: CSVGGDRQQFF. The genes are TRBV29-1 and TRBJ2-1, with D possibly matching TRBD1 (7 bases). Deletions cut 4 bases from V and 11 bases from J, with 12 bases between. From germline, CDR1 is SQVTM and CDR2 ANQGSEA. The CDR3 is made up of 11 amino acids.